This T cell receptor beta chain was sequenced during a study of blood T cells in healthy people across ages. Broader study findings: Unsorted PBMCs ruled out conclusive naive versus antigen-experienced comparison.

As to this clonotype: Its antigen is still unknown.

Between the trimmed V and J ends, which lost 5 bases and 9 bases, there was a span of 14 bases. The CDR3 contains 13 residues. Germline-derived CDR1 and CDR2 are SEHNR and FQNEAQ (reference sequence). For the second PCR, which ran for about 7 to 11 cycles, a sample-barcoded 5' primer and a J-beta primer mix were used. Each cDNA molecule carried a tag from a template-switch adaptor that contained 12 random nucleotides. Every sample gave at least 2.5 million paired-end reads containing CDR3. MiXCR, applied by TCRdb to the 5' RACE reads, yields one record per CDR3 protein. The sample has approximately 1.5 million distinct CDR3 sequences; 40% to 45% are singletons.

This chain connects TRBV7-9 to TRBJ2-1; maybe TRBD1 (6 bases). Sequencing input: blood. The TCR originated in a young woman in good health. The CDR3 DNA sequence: TGTGCCAGCAGCACTACAGGGTCCCCTGAGCAGTTCTTC. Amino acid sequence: CASSTTGSPEQFF.